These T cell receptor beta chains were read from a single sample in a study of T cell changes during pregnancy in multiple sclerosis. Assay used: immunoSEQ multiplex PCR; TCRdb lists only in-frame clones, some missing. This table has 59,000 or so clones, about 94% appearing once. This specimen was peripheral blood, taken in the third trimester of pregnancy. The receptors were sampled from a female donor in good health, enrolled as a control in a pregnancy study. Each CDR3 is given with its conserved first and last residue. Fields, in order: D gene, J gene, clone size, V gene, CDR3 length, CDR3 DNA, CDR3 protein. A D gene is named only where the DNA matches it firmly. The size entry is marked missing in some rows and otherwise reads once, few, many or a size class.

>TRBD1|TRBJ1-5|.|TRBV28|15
TGTGCCAGCAGGTCCGGGACAGGGGAAAATCAGCCCCAGCATTTT
CASRSGTGENQPQHF
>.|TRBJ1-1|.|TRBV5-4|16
TGTGCCAGCAGCTTGCCTCAGGGGCTGAGGAACACTGAAGCTTTCTTT
CASSLPQGLRNTEAFF
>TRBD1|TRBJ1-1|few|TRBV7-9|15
TGTGCCAGCACCCGGGACAGGGGGTTGGACACTGAAGCTTTCTTT
CASTRDRGLDTEAFF
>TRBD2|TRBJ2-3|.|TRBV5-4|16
TGTGCCAGCAGCAGAGCTAGCGGGCTAGGGGAGGATACGCAGTATTTT
CASSRASGLGEDTQYF
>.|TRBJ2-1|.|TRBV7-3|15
TGTGCCAGCAGTCTAGAGTGGACAGAGTACAATGAGCAGTTCTTC
CASSLEWTEYNEQFF
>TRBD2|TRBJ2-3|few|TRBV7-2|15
TGTGCCAGCAGCTTTAGCGGGAGCCGCACAGATACGCAGTATTTT
CASSFSGSRTDTQYF
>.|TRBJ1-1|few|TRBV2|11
TGTGCCAGTTCCATGAACACTGAAGCTTTCTTT
CASSMNTEAFF
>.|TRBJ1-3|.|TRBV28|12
TGTGCCAGCAGTTGGACTCCACATCCCATATATTTT
CASSWTPHPIYF
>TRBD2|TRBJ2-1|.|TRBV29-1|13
TGCAGCGTGGAGCGGGGCGGGAGGAATGAGCAGTTCTTC
CSVERGGRNEQFF
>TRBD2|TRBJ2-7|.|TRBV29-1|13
TGCAGCGTTGTTCCTAGCGGGGTCTACGAGCAGTACTTC
CSVVPSGVYEQYF
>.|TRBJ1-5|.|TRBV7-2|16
TGTGCCAGCAGCTTGGCGGGAACGTATAGCAATCAGCCCCAGCATTTT
CASSLAGTYSNQPQHF
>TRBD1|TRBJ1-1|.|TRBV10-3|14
TGTGCCATCTGCCGGGACAGGGGCGGCACTGAAGCTTTCTTT
CAICRDRGGTEAFF
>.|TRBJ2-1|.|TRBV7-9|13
TGTGCCAGCAGCTTAGCACGAGACAATGAGCAGTTCTTC
CASSLARDNEQFF
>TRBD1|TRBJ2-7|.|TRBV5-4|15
TGTGCCAGCAGCTCTACGGACAGGGCTGGGGGCGAGCAGTACTTC
CASSSTDRAGGEQYF
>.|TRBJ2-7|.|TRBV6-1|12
TGTGCCAGCGTGGGCGCAGGGGTCGAGCAGTACTTC
CASVGAGVEQYF
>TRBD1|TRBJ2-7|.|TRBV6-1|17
TGTGCCAGCAGTGAAACCGTTCGGCAGGGGGCAAAAAACGAGCAGTACTTC
CASSETVRQGAKNEQYF
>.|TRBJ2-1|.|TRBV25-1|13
TGTGCCAGCAGGCTCGGGAGTAGGTATGAGCAGTTCTTC
CASRLGSRYEQFF
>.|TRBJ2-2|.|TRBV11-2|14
TGTGCCAGCAGCGCCCTTCGCGGGCGCGGGGAGCTGTTTTTT
CASSALRGRGELFF
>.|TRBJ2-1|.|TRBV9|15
TGTGCCAGCAGCGTCTCCCCGAGCTCCTACAATGAGCAGTTCTTC
CASSVSPSSYNEQFF
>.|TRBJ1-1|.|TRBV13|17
TGTGCCAGCACCACCTCAGTCGGGGGAGACATGAACACTGAAGCTTTCTTT
CASTTSVGGDMNTEAFF
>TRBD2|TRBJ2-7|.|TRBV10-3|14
TGTGCCATCAGCCCTAGCGGGGGGGACTACGAGCAGTACTTC
CAISPSGGDYEQYF
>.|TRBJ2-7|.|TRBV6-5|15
TGTGCCAGCAGTTCCCTGAAAGGAGATACCTACGAGCAGTACTTC
CASSSLKGDTYEQYF